The 12 T cell receptor beta chains listed next were all sequenced from one sample in a study of shared clonotypes between healthy human individuals. Assay used: immunoSEQ multiplex PCR; TCRdb lists only in-frame clones, some missing. The table records roughly 1,100,000 clones, more than 65% of them present only once. The sequencing sample was made of memory CD4+ T cells sorted from blood. Stated subset: CD45RA-negative fraction. These receptors were collected from a man aged 18 to 29 in good health.

Regarding this clone: Other DNA sequences within the sample encode an identical CDR3. The chain has TRBV7-9 and TRBJ2-4; D not certain. Trimming pared 4 bases from V and 7 bases from J, leaving 5 bases between. Germline V gene data show CDR1 as SEHNR and CDR2 as FQNEAQ (reference sequence). The CDR3 is made up of 11 amino acids. The chain's CDR3 is CASSSTNIQYF. In DNA form, the CDR3 reads TGTGCCAGCAGCTCCACTAACATTCAGTACTTC. Variable domain in full (rest from reference TRBV7-9 and TRBJ2-4): DTGVSQNPRHKITKRGQNVTFRCDPISEHNRLYWYRQTLGQGPEFLTYFQNEAQLEKSRLLSDRFSAERPKGSFSTLEIQRTEQGDSAMYLCASSSTNIQYFGAGTRLSVL.

As regards this clone: Other DNA sequences within the sample encode an identical CDR3. The chain links TRBV2 to TRBJ1-5, with D maybe TRBD1 (5 bases). This CDR3 contains 15 residues. Trimming shortened V by 2 bases and J by 1 base, and 9 bases separated the two germline ends. Germline CDR1 is SNHLY and CDR2 is FYNNEI. In DNA form, the CDR3 reads TGTGCCAGCAGTGAAAGGGGTCTCAGCAATCAGCCCCAGCATTTT. Translated: CASSERGLSNQPQHF.

Only a few counts were recorded for this clone. The chain combines TRBV25-1 with TRBJ2-3; D remains unclear. CDR3 length: 15 residues. V lost 8 bases, J lost 2 bases, and 17 bases lay in between. Looked up from germline, CDR1 is MGHDK and CDR2 is SYGVNS. The CDR3 spells CASSSIGTNTDTQYF. CDR3 in DNA: TGTGCCAGCTCGTCAATCGGCACGAACACAGATACGCAGTATTTT.

The V and J genes are TRBV6-6 and TRBJ2-5, with 11 bases fitting TRBD1. CDR1 is MNHNY, CDR2 SVGAGI, per germline (reference sequence). The CDR3 is 14 amino acids. The junction had 3 bases not matched to a gene; V was cut back by 5 bases and J by 4 bases. CDR3 in DNA: TGTGCCAGCAGTCCCGGACAGGGGGCAGAGACCCAGTACTTC. It is translated as CASSPGQGAETQYF.

This clone was recorded once. The chain employs TRBV5-5 and TRBJ2-1; tentatively, D is TRBD1 (6 bases). Germline CDR1 reads SGHKS; CDR2 reads YYEKEE (reference sequence). CDR3 length: 14 amino acids. With 7 bases removed from V and 4 bases from J, the gap between germline ends came to 15 bases. CDR3 bases: TGTGCCAGCCTGCAGGGGAGTGCTTACAATGAGCAGTTCTTC. It is translated as CASLQGSAYNEQFF.

The CDR3 coding sequence is TGTGCCAGCAGCTTAGAGTTTATGGAGACCCAGTACTTC. It translates to CASSLEFMETQYF. The chain recombines TRBV7-2 with TRBJ2-5; D not resolved. The CDR3 has 13 amino acids. Trimming took off 1 base at V and 5 bases at J, with 8 bases between the two ends. CDR1 and CDR2 from the germline V gene are SGHTA and FQGNSA.

The rearrangement joins TRBV19 to TRBJ2-7; D call uncertain. This CDR3 comprises 14 residues. Trimming took 4 bases from V and 0 from J, leaving 10 bases between them. CDR1 is LNHDA, CDR2 SQIVND, per germline (reference sequence). The CDR3 region is CASSSRFSSYEQYF. DNA of the CDR3: TGTGCCAGTAGTAGCCGGTTTAGCTCCTACGAGCAGTACTTC.

This chain links TRBV9 with TRBJ2-3, with TRBD2 matching over 9 bases. The CDR3 has 17 amino acids. J lost 6 bases, V lost 0 bases, and 11 bases had no gene match. Germline V gene lookup returns CDR1 SGDLS and CDR2 YYNGEE. CDR3 region: CASSVDPAGGLRDTQYF. In DNA, the CDR3 is TGTGCCAGCAGCGTAGACCCCGCGGGGGGGCTACGGGATACGCAGTATTTT. Filled out from reference TRBV9 and TRBJ2-3, the complete variable domain reads DSGVTQTPKHLITATGQRVTLRCSPRSGDLSVYWYQQSLDQGLQFLIQYYNGEERAKGNILERFSAQQFPDLHSELNLSSLELGDSALYFCASSVDPAGGLRDTQYFGPGTRLTVL.

Remarks on this clone: The same CDR3 is also encoded by other DNA sequences in this sample. V gene TRBV9 combines with J gene TRBJ2-5, with 15 bases fitting TRBD2. The CDR3 totals 16 residues. The ends lost 3 bases at V and 2 bases at J; junction bases unmatched: 2. Germline assignment: CDR1 SGDLS and CDR2 YYNGEE. The chain's CDR3 is CASSGGLAGGQETQYF. In DNA, the CDR3 is TGTGCCAGCAGCGGAGGACTAGCGGGAGGGCAAGAGACCCAGTACTTC.

A remark on this clone: Other nucleotide sequences in the sample specify the same CDR3. This sequence joins TRBV5-4 and TRBJ1-4; the D gene is possibly TRBD1 (5 bases). The germline gives CDR1 SGHNT, CDR2 YYREEE (reference sequence). V was trimmed by 0 bases and J by 5 bases, leaving 8 bases between them. The CDR3 spans 14 residues. CDR3 protein: CASSLGGENEKLFF. The DNA for the CDR3 is TGTGCCAGCAGCTTGGGGGGGGAAAATGAAAAACTGTTTTTT.

The genes are TRBV7-9 and TRBJ2-5; no firm D call. Germline CDR1 SEHNR, CDR2 FQNEAQ (reference sequence). The CDR3 runs 14 residues. The V gene lost 2 bases and the J gene lost 5 bases, with 12 bases spanning the gap. CDR3 coding DNA: TGTGCCAGCAGCTTAACCCTGCCAGCGGAGACCCAGTACTTC. Translating it yields CASSLTLPAETQYF.

The J gene is TRBJ1-5, the V gene TRBV7-9, with D possibly TRBD1 on 6 matching bases. Germline loops: CDR1 SEHNR, CDR2 FQNEAQ (reference sequence). This CDR3 spans 16 amino acids. V lost 2 bases, J lost 2 bases, and 13 bases lay in between. CDR3 DNA sequence: TGTGCCAGCAGCTTATGGGGGAAGGGGGGCAATCAGCCCCAGCATTTT. Protein product: CASSLWGKGGNQPQHF.